The 30 T cell receptor beta chains below come from one sample, sequenced in a study of regulatory T cells in long-lasting Graves disease (dated by TCRdb to the early 2020s). The receptor library was made with multiplex PCR. TCRdb shows the sequencer as Illumina HiSeq 4000. iRepertoire HTBI primers and Arm-PCR amplification of CDR3 regions were used to construct TCR beta libraries. TCRdb cleaned the public reads at Q25 with fastp, built clones with MiXCR and kept in-frame beta chains. Each record represents a unique CDR3 protein, reported with the most common genes and DNA among its rows. Within this sample are nearly 350,000 distinct CDR3 sequences, with around 20% of them counted one time only. Of the sample, 25% to 35% is held by the ten largest clones. The time point label, read with the paper, signifies: persistent/refractory GD, antithyroid drugs over 5 years with positive TRAb. RNA was extracted from PBMCs in TRIzol for both TCR sequencing and RNA sequencing.

The sample consisted of peripheral blood mononuclear cells (PBMCs), taken when the disease was refractory, from a patient treated with antithyroid drugs. These receptors were taken from a female donor with Graves disease.

Only a few counts were recorded for this clonotype. This chain links TRBV4-1 with TRBJ1-2; D perhaps matches TRBD1 (5 bases). CDR3 length: 16 amino acids. Germline V gene data show CDR1 as MGHRA and CDR2 as YSYEKL. Trimming left V 0 bases short and J 0 bases short, with 11 bases between. The CDR3 nucleotides read TGCGCCAGCAGCCAAGAATGGGACGGAACTAACTATGGCTACACCTTC. It is translated as CASSQEWDGTNYGYTF.

The chain carries TRBV19 and TRBJ2-1; TRBD2 might be the D (6 bases). V was cut by 11 bases and J by 4 bases, with 27 bases left in between. Germline V gene data show CDR1 as LNHDA and CDR2 as SQIVND (reference sequence). The CDR3 has 17 amino acids. CDR3 sequence (DNA): TGTGCCTCGAAGTATGAGGGTCTGGGGGACTCTTACAATGAGCAGTTCTTC. As protein: CASKYEGLGDSYNEQFF.

Concerning this clonotype itself: A much bigger clone sits one base away, suggesting this may be a read error. The V gene is TRBV24-1, the J gene TRBJ2-5; D is perhaps TRBD1 (5 bases). Germline loops: CDR1 KGHDR, CDR2 SFDVKD. The CDR3 length is 14 residues. The CDR3 protein is CATSEGRAQEAQYF. CDR3 DNA: TGTGCCACCAGTGAAGGCAGGGCCCAAGAGGCCCAGTACTTC.

The chain is built from TRBV5-1 and TRBJ2-3, with 9 nucleotides matching TRBD1. The CDR3 totals 16 residues. V was pared by 4 bases and J by 1 base, with 7 bases of the junction left unmatched. In germline, CDR1 is SGHRS, CDR2 YFSETQ. CDR3 nucleotides: TGCGCCAGCAGCGTGGACAGGGGTCTCGGCACAGATACGCAGTATTTT. Protein product: CASSVDRGLGTDTQYF.

This clonotype was picked up many times. The rearrangement joins TRBV28 to TRBJ1-5; D uncertain. The CDR3 is made up of 10 amino acids. Trimming cost V 8 bases and J 10 bases, with 9 bases left between them. Germline CDR1 MDHEN, CDR2 SYDVKM. The CDR3 sequence: CASGERPQHF. Written as DNA, the CDR3 is TGTGCCAGCGGTGAAAGACCCCAGCATTTT.

This clonotype showed up many times. The chain carries TRBV24-1 and TRBJ1-1; D is possibly TRBD1 (6 bases). The CDR3 covers 16 residues. Per germline, CDR1 KGHDR and CDR2 SFDVKD. V gave up 3 bases and J gave up 2 bases, with 15 bases separating them. For the CDR3, the DNA is TGTGCCACCAGTGATATATCAGGGGCCATCAACACTGAAGCTTTCTTT. The encoded protein is CATSDISGAINTEAFF.

This clonotype came up a few times. The rearrangement links TRBV3-1 to TRBJ1-1; D gene ambiguous. The ends were cut back, 0 bases at V and 7 bases at J, with 12 bases in the middle. Per germline, CDR1 LGHDT and CDR2 YNNKEL (reference sequence). CDR3 length: 14 amino acids. The CDR3 is CASSQDVQVVEAFF. CDR3 coding DNA: TGTGCCAGCAGCCAAGACGTCCAGGTGGTTGAAGCTTTCTTT. The whole variable domain, filled in from reference TRBV3-1 and TRBJ1-1, reads DTAVSQTPKYLVTQMGNDKSIKCEQNLGHDTMYWYKQDSKKFLKIMFSYNNKELIINETVPNRFSPKSPDKAHLNLHINSLELGDSAVYFCASSQDVQVVEAFFGQGTRLTVV.

This clonotype appeared many times. This chain links TRBV28 with TRBJ2-7; D perhaps matches TRBD1 (5 bases). Per germline, CDR1 MDHEN and CDR2 SYDVKM. V was clipped by 2 bases and J by 11 bases, with 10 bases between them. This CDR3 region has 11 residues. This CDR3 reads CASSLTGQKYF. CDR3 DNA: TGTGCCAGCAGTTTAACCGGACAAAAGTACTTC.

This clonotype occurred many times. The rearrangement uses TRBV5-1 and TRBJ1-5; D remains unclear. V was shortened by 4 bases and J by 3 bases, with 8 bases between the two germline ends. Germline CDR1 and CDR2: SGHRS and YFSETQ. This CDR3 contains 13 residues. CDR3 nucleotide sequence: TGCGCCAGCAGCGACGGCCCCAATCAGCCCCAGCATTTT. It codes for CASSDGPNQPQHF. Full variable domain (rest looked up from reference TRBV5-1 and TRBJ1-5): KAGVTQTPRYLIKTRGQQVTLSCSPISGHRSVSWYQQTPGQGLQFLFEYFSETQRNKGNFPGRFSGRQFSNSRSEMNVSTLELGDSALYLCASSDGPNQPQHFGDGTRLSIL.

The chain recombines TRBV9 with TRBJ1-1, with D perhaps matching TRBD1 (5 bases). V lost 0 bases and J lost 3, with 9 bases in between. Germline CDR1 is SGDLS and CDR2 is YYNGEE. The CDR3 sequence is 14 residues long. Here the CDR3 DNA reads TGTGCCAGCAGCGTAGGGGGGTACGACACTGAAGCTTTCTTT. Its protein is CASSVGGYDTEAFF.

This clonotype was counted ten times or more. The chain joins TRBV6-1 to TRBJ2-5, with TRBD1 matching over 7 bases. V was pared by 6 bases and J by 5 bases, with 3 bases of the junction left unmatched. This CDR3 has 12 residues. Germline assignment: CDR1 MNHNS and CDR2 SASEGT. The CDR3 DNA is TGTGCCAGCAGGGGACAGTACGAGACCCAGTACTTC. This codes for CASRGQYETQYF.

This clonotype turned up a few times. CDR3 nucleotides: TGTGCCAGCTTCCCGACGGGGGGGGGCGGCTACACCTTC. It yields the protein CASFPTGGGGYTF. The chain joins TRBV6-1 to TRBJ1-2; a possible D gene is TRBD1 (6 bases). Germline CDR1 is MNHNS and CDR2 is SASEGT. V dropped 8 bases and J dropped 8 bases, with 18 bases sitting between them. This CDR3 has 13 amino acids.

Ten or more counts support this clonotype. The chain has TRBV12-3 or TRBV12-4 and TRBJ2-5; D not resolved. The CDR3 has 13 residues. Trimming cost V 4 bases and J 3 bases, with 9 bases left between them. Here the CDR3 DNA reads TGTGCCAGCAGTTGGCAGGCGGAAGAGACCCAGTACTTC. Translated: CASSWQAEETQYF.

This clonotype was detected ten times or more. The rearrangement uses TRBV10-3 and TRBJ2-7; 8 bases line up with TRBD1. After removal of 3 bases from V and 4 bases from J, the junction contained 8 bases not matched to a gene. The length of the CDR3 is 15 residues. Germline CDR1 and CDR2: ENHRY and SYGVKD. For the CDR3, the DNA is TGTGCCATCAGTGACAGTGACAGGGGAATATACGAGCAGTACTTC. It specifies CAISDSDRGIYEQYF.

This clonotype has a count of ten or more. This sequence joins TRBV19 and TRBJ1-5; D is undetermined. Germline CDR1 LNHDA, CDR2 SQIVND (reference sequence). V dropped 1 base and J dropped 6 bases, with 4 bases sitting between them. This CDR3 comprises 12 residues. CDR3 sequence (DNA): TGTGCCAGTAGTATAGGGGGTCAGCCCCAGCATTTT. Amino acids: CASSIGGQPQHF.

This clonotype was recorded at least ten times. The rearrangement links TRBV12-3 or TRBV12-4 to TRBJ2-5; D possibly corresponds to TRBD2 (5 bases). This CDR3 region has 12 residues. V gave up 11 bases and J gave up 5 bases, with 15 bases separating them. Here the CDR3 DNA reads TGTGCCGTCGGCGAGGGAGCGGAGACCCAGTACTTC. Its protein product is CAVGEGAETQYF.

This clonotype was observed many times. V gene TRBV12-3 or TRBV12-4 combines with J gene TRBJ1-1; TRBD1 matches 8 bases. This CDR3 spans 15 amino acids. Unmatched junction bases numbered 10, after V lost 5 bases and J lost 5 bases. For the CDR3, the DNA is TGTGCCAGCAGTCACTTACAGGGGGTACGGACTGAAGCTTTCTTT. It specifies CASSHLQGVRTEAFF.

This clonotype came up a few times. CDR3 in DNA: TGTGCCAGCAGTTTAAGGGCGACATCCAGGATTGACACTGAAGCTTTCTTT. Translating gives CASSLRATSRIDTEAFF. The gene calls are TRBV12-3 or TRBV12-4 and TRBJ1-1; no clear D gene. Trimming shortened V by 2 bases and J by 3 bases, and 19 bases separated the two germline ends. This CDR3 comprises 17 residues.

This clonotype was counted between two and nine times. V usage is TRBV27 and J usage is TRBJ2-7; D not certain. This CDR3 has 15 amino acids. The V end was cut by 2 bases, the J end by 2 bases, with 13 bases between. The germline gives CDR1 MNHEY, CDR2 SMNVEV (reference sequence). The chain's CDR3 is CASSLIRTMTYEQYF. Written as DNA, the CDR3 is TGTGCCAGCAGTTTAATCAGGACGATGACCTACGAGCAGTACTTC.

The chain couples TRBV6-5 to TRBJ2-6; 9 bases map to TRBD2. Trimming at V came to 2 bases and at J to 4 bases, leaving 0 bases not matched to a gene. Germline CDR1 MNHEY, CDR2 SVGAGI. This CDR3 is 15 amino acids long. Written as DNA, the CDR3 is TGTGCCAGCAGTTACAGCGGGGGGGGGGCCAACGTCCTGACTTTC. Protein product: CASSYSGGGANVLTF.

This rearrangement joins TRBV6-2 or TRBV6-3 to TRBJ1-1; D uncertain. Trimming stripped 4 bases from V and 3 bases from J, with 18 bases between. CDR3 length equals 16 residues. The V gene's germline CDR1 is MNHEY and CDR2 SVGEGT. The CDR3 reads CASSLMEARRDTEAFF. The DNA for the CDR3 is TGTGCCAGCAGTTTGATGGAGGCGCGGAGGGACACTGAAGCTTTCTTT.

This clonotype was detected only a few times. This rearrangement joins TRBV5-1 to TRBJ2-6; no definite D call. Germline-derived CDR1 and CDR2 are SGHRS and YFSETQ. This CDR3 contains 15 residues. Trimming left V 2 bases short and J 0 bases short, with 6 bases between. The CDR3 here is CASSLSYSGANVLTF. As DNA, the CDR3 is TGCGCCAGCAGCTTATCCTACTCTGGGGCCAACGTCCTGACTTTC.

The chain couples TRBV4-1 to TRBJ1-4; D gene ambiguous. In germline, CDR1 is MGHRA, CDR2 YSYEKL. This CDR3 is 15 amino acids long. V shed 1 base and J shed 0 bases, with 6 bases lying between them. Here the CDR3 DNA reads TGCGCCAGCAGCCAAGGCCAGGCAACTAATGAAAAACTGTTTTTT. It is translated as CASSQGQATNEKLFF.

Ten or more counts support this clonotype. This sequence joins TRBV6-5 and TRBJ2-5; D might be TRBD1 (5 bases). CDR1 and CDR2 from the germline V gene are MNHEY and SVGAGI. The V gene lost 0 bases and the J gene lost 4 bases, with 12 bases spanning the gap. This CDR3 region has 15 residues. The CDR3 coding sequence is TGTGCCAGCAGTTACTCGACAGTTGCTAGAGAGACCCAGTACTTC. Amino acids: CASSYSTVARETQYF.

V is TRBV20-1 and J is TRBJ1-1; D remains ambiguous. Between the trimmed V and J ends, which lost 1 base and 1 base, there was a span of 13 bases. The CDR3 covers 15 residues. Germline V gene lookup returns CDR1 DFQATT and CDR2 SNEGSKA (reference sequence). CDR3 nucleotide sequence: TGCAGTGCTAGAGCTTTAGATTCCCCGAACACTGAAGCTTTCTTT. Translation: CSARALDSPNTEAFF.

This clonotype was detected many times. The chain carries TRBV2 and TRBJ2-7; 7 bases align to TRBD2. Germline CDR1 and CDR2: SNHLY and FYNNEI. V lost 2 bases to trimming and J lost 7 bases; unmatched junction nucleotides: 5. This CDR3 is 13 amino acids long. The CDR3 nucleotides are TGTGCCAGCAGTGAATTGGGGGGGTGGGAGCAGTACTTC. It yields the protein CASSELGGWEQYF.

This clonotype occurred a few times. This CDR3 reads CATSRDVSTGGREKLFF. The CDR3 DNA follows: TGTGCCACCAGCAGAGATGTATCGACAGGGGGCAGGGAAAAACTGTTTTTT. This sequence joins TRBV15 and TRBJ1-4; TRBD1 agrees at 10 bases. This CDR3 is built from 17 residues. Germline V CDR1 and CDR2: LNHNV, YYDKDF (reference sequence). J was trimmed by 8 bases and V by 0 bases; bases with no gene match: 9.

There are many counts of this clonotype. CDR3 nucleotide sequence: TGTGCCAGCAGCCGGGAAGGGGGCTGGTACACTGAAGCTTTCTTT. It is translated as CASSREGGWYTEAFF. The rearrangement links TRBV2 to TRBJ1-1; 7 nucleotides agree with TRBD1. The CDR3 length is 15 residues. Germline CDR1 and CDR2: SNHLY and FYNNEI. Trimming took 6 bases from V and 3 from J; bases not matched to a gene: 10.

This clonotype was seen many times. The chain links TRBV28 to TRBJ1-2; D unclear. With 5 bases removed from V and 8 bases from J, the gap between germline ends came to 15 bases. CDR1 and CDR2 from the germline V gene are MDHEN and SYDVKM. This CDR3 has 13 amino acids. The CDR3 nucleotides read TGTGCCAGCAGTCCATACCGGACTGAAGGCTACACCTTC. Translation gives CASSPYRTEGYTF.

J is TRBJ2-3 and V is TRBV7-3, with D perhaps matching TRBD2 (6 bases). Trimming removed 2 bases from V and 2 bases from J, with 11 bases in between. Looked up from germline, CDR1 is SGHTA and CDR2 is FQGTGA. This CDR3 comprises 15 residues. CDR3 protein: CASSLLGGTTDTQYF. The DNA of the CDR3 is TGTGCCAGCAGCTTATTGGGGGGTACCACAGATACGCAGTATTTT.